The rows below give T cell receptor beta chains drawn from one sample of a study of response to subunit inactivated influenza vaccine. From the RT-PCR reads, TCRdb called clonotypes with MiXCR, one entry per CDR3 protein. The sample carries hundreds of thousands of distinct CDR3 sequences, approximately 17% recorded once. The sequencing here drew on PBMCs from blood, taken about 5 days after vaccination. All receptors come from a man aged 45-65 years who received an inactivated influenza vaccine. The CDR3 runs from the conserved cysteine through the conserved F or W. The D gene is left open where the match is weak. Only part of the rows carry a size: once, few, many, or a class if the clone is expanded.

clone size: few; J gene: TRBJ1-3; D gene: TRBD1; V gene: TRBV7-6; CDR3 DNA: TGTGCCAGCAGCTTAGGGACAGGGACCATACGAAACACCATATATTTT; CDR3 protein: CASSLGTGTIRNTIYF
clone size: -; J gene: TRBJ2-3; D gene: -; V gene: TRBV20-1; CDR3 DNA: TGCAGTGCTAGATTACTAGATACGACGGATACGCAGTATTTT; CDR3 protein: CSARLLDTTDTQYF
clone size: -; J gene: TRBJ2-7; D gene: TRBD2; V gene: TRBV5-1; CDR3 DNA: TGCGCCAGCAGTTGGACTAGCGGGCCTACCTACGAGCAGTACTTC; CDR3 protein: CASSWTSGPTYEQYF
clone size: few; J gene: TRBJ1-3; D gene: -; V gene: TRBV4-3; CDR3 DNA: TGCGCCAGCAGCCAAGAGAGAACTTATTATTTT; CDR3 protein: CASSQERTYYF
clone size: -; J gene: TRBJ2-1; D gene: -; V gene: TRBV12-3/TRBV12-4; CDR3 DNA: TGTGCCAGCAGCCCGGGACTGCCTCAGAATGAGCAGTTCTTC; CDR3 protein: CASSPGLPQNEQFF
clone size: -; J gene: TRBJ1-2; D gene: -; V gene: TRBV4-2; CDR3 DNA: TGTGCCAGCAGCCAAGCTCACGCAGGGCCTAACTATGGCTACACCTTC; CDR3 protein: CASSQAHAGPNYGYTF
clone size: few; J gene: TRBJ2-7; D gene: TRBD1; V gene: TRBV5-1; CDR3 DNA: TGCGCCAGCAGCAGGGACAGGGATGCCTACGAGCAGTACTTC; CDR3 protein: CASSRDRDAYEQYF
clone size: -; J gene: TRBJ1-6; D gene: -; V gene: TRBV24-1; CDR3 DNA: TGTGCCACCAGTGACGGGAACGGGGTACATAATTCACCCCTCCACTTT; CDR3 protein: CATSDGNGVHNSPLHF
clone size: many; J gene: TRBJ1-1; D gene: -; V gene: TRBV29-1; CDR3 DNA: TGCAGCGTTGAGGGGCTGATGAACACTGAAGCTTTCTTT; CDR3 protein: CSVEGLMNTEAFF
clone size: few; J gene: TRBJ1-6; D gene: TRBD1; V gene: TRBV9; CDR3 DNA: TGTGCCAGCACCTTAACCACAGGGGGTGGGAATTCACCCCTCCACTTT; CDR3 protein: CASTLTTGGGNSPLHF
clone size: -; J gene: TRBJ2-3; D gene: -; V gene: TRBV27; CDR3 DNA: TGTGTCAGCAGGGACCACAGTGCAGATACGCAGTATTTT; CDR3 protein: CVSRDHSADTQYF
clone size: -; J gene: TRBJ2-1; D gene: TRBD2; V gene: TRBV27; CDR3 DNA: TGTGCCAGCAGTTTAGGGTCTAGCGGGAGGCTGAATGAGCAGTTCTTC; CDR3 protein: CASSLGSSGRLNEQFF
clone size: many; J gene: TRBJ2-6; D gene: -; V gene: TRBV3-1; CDR3 DNA: TGTGCCAGCAGCCAAGATAGCTCTGGGGCCAACGTCCTGACTTTC; CDR3 protein: CASSQDSSGANVLTF
clone size: few; J gene: TRBJ1-1; D gene: -; V gene: TRBV6-1; CDR3 DNA: TGTGCCAGCAGTCCCCTCGGGGGTGGGACTGAAGCTTTCTTT; CDR3 protein: CASSPLGGGTEAFF
clone size: -; J gene: TRBJ2-4; D gene: -; V gene: TRBV7-8; CDR3 DNA: TGTGCCAGCAGCTTAGCGCTGCAGGGTAGGACCAAAAACATTCAGTACTTC; CDR3 protein: CASSLALQGRTKNIQYF
clone size: many; J gene: TRBJ2-1; D gene: -; V gene: TRBV6-2/TRBV6-3; CDR3 DNA: TGTGCCAGCAGTTACCCAGAGGGAGCCACTGAGCAGTTCTTC; CDR3 protein: CASSYPEGATEQFF
clone size: many; J gene: TRBJ2-4; D gene: TRBD1; V gene: TRBV7-9; CDR3 DNA: TGTGCCAGCAGCCGAGGACAGGCAAGCTCGGGCAAAAACATTCAGTACTTC; CDR3 protein: CASSRGQASSGKNIQYF
clone size: few; J gene: TRBJ2-3; D gene: -; V gene: TRBV20-1; CDR3 DNA: TGCAGTGCTACGAAGGGGGGGGCCTCTCGCACAGATACGCAGTATTTT; CDR3 protein: CSATKGGASRTDTQYF
clone size: -; J gene: TRBJ2-2; D gene: -; V gene: TRBV10-3; CDR3 DNA: TGTGCCATCAGTGACCCTCACTTTCGGGACACCGGGGAGCTGTTTTTT; CDR3 protein: CAISDPHFRDTGELFF
clone size: -; J gene: TRBJ2-2; D gene: TRBD1; V gene: TRBV4-2; CDR3 DNA: TGTGCCAGCAGCCAAGGGACAGGGGACCCCGGGGAGCTGTTTTTT; CDR3 protein: CASSQGTGDPGELFF
clone size: many; J gene: TRBJ1-4; D gene: -; V gene: TRBV7-2; CDR3 DNA: TGTGCCAGCAGCTTAGGGACCAATGAAAAACTGTTTTTT; CDR3 protein: CASSLGTNEKLFF
clone size: few; J gene: TRBJ1-2; D gene: -; V gene: TRBV12-3/TRBV12-4; CDR3 DNA: TGTGCCAGCAGTTTCACAGGAGGCGGCTACACCTTC; CDR3 protein: CASSFTGGGYTF
clone size: -; J gene: TRBJ2-3; D gene: TRBD2; V gene: TRBV12-5; CDR3 DNA: TGTGCTAGTGGCCGAAGCGGGGCTAGCACAGATACGCAGTATTTT; CDR3 protein: CASGRSGASTDTQYF
clone size: -; J gene: TRBJ2-3; D gene: -; V gene: TRBV9; CDR3 DNA: TGTGCCAGCAGCCCTCAAGCTAGCGCAAAGGGCACAGATACGCAGTATTTT; CDR3 protein: CASSPQASAKGTDTQYF
clone size: many; J gene: TRBJ2-7; D gene: TRBD1; V gene: TRBV20-1; CDR3 DNA: TGCAGTGCGTACGGGACAGGGGGCTCCTACGAGCAGTACTTC; CDR3 protein: CSAYGTGGSYEQYF
clone size: -; J gene: TRBJ1-2; D gene: -; V gene: TRBV12-3/TRBV12-4; CDR3 DNA: TGTGCCAGCAGTCCACGACCAGATACCTATGGCTACACCTTC; CDR3 protein: CASSPRPDTYGYTF
clone size: -; J gene: TRBJ2-1; D gene: -; V gene: TRBV4-1; CDR3 DNA: TGCGCCAGCAGCCAAGATCTCAGGGGCTCCTACAATGAGCAGTTCTTC; CDR3 protein: CASSQDLRGSYNEQFF
clone size: -; J gene: TRBJ2-7; D gene: TRBD2; V gene: TRBV28; CDR3 DNA: TGTGCCAGCAGTTACGGACTAGCAAGGAACGAGCAGTACTTC; CDR3 protein: CASSYGLARNEQYF
clone size: few; J gene: TRBJ2-1; D gene: TRBD2; V gene: TRBV10-3; CDR3 DNA: TGTGCCATCAGTGAGCTGCGGGAGGATAGATTAAATGAGCAGTTCTTC; CDR3 protein: CAISELREDRLNEQFF
clone size: -; J gene: TRBJ2-7; D gene: TRBD1; V gene: TRBV6-5; CDR3 DNA: TGTGCCAGCAGTTCCACGACAGGGCGTACCTACGAGCAGTACTTC; CDR3 protein: CASSSTTGRTYEQYF
clone size: -; J gene: TRBJ2-3; D gene: TRBD2; V gene: TRBV7-9; CDR3 DNA: TGTGCCAGCAGCCCGGGGGGGAGAGCCGCAGATACGCAGTATTTT; CDR3 protein: CASSPGGRAADTQYF
clone size: few; J gene: TRBJ2-5; D gene: TRBD1; V gene: TRBV12-3/TRBV12-4; CDR3 DNA: TGTGCCAGCACCGACAGGGGAAAAGAGACCCAGTACTTC; CDR3 protein: CASTDRGKETQYF
clone size: -; J gene: TRBJ2-3; D gene: -; V gene: TRBV28; CDR3 DNA: TGTGCCAGCAGTCCATTAGCGGAGCTAGGCACAGATACGCAGTATTTT; CDR3 protein: CASSPLAELGTDTQYF
clone size: few; J gene: TRBJ1-2; D gene: TRBD1; V gene: TRBV6-1; CDR3 DNA: TGTGCCAGTGGGTGGGACAGGAGATCTTCTAACTATGGCTACACCTTC; CDR3 protein: CASGWDRRSSNYGYTF
clone size: few; J gene: TRBJ2-4; D gene: -; V gene: TRBV29-1; CDR3 DNA: TGCAGCGCCCGGATCGGCGCAGCCAAAAACATTCAGTACTTC; CDR3 protein: CSARIGAAKNIQYF
clone size: -; J gene: TRBJ2-7; D gene: -; V gene: TRBV15; CDR3 DNA: TGTGCCACCAGCAGGGAGCGGGTGGGTAGCTCCTACGAGCAGTACTTC; CDR3 protein: CATSRERVGSSYEQYF
clone size: many; J gene: TRBJ2-5; D gene: -; V gene: TRBV20-1; CDR3 DNA: TGCAGTGCTAGAGATTTGAGGGGACGTCAAGAGACCCAGTACTTC; CDR3 protein: CSARDLRGRQETQYF
clone size: many; J gene: TRBJ2-7; D gene: TRBD1; V gene: TRBV12-3/TRBV12-4; CDR3 DNA: TGTGCCAGCAGTTTTTGGGACAGCGAGCAGTACTTC; CDR3 protein: CASSFWDSEQYF
clone size: few; J gene: TRBJ2-1; D gene: -; V gene: TRBV4-2; CDR3 DNA: TGTGCCAGCAGCGTCCGGGAAAATGAGCAGTTCTTC; CDR3 protein: CASSVRENEQFF
clone size: -; J gene: TRBJ2-7; D gene: -; V gene: TRBV7-3; CDR3 DNA: TGTGCCAGCAGCTTAACCGGCGGGATCAGCTACGAGCAGTACTTC; CDR3 protein: CASSLTGGISYEQYF
clone size: -; J gene: TRBJ2-1; D gene: -; V gene: TRBV9; CDR3 DNA: TGTGCCAGCAGCGGGTACATAGCGGCCTCCTACAATGAGCAGTTCTTC; CDR3 protein: CASSGYIAASYNEQFF
clone size: -; J gene: TRBJ2-7; D gene: -; V gene: TRBV6-5; CDR3 DNA: TGTGCCAGCAGTTACTCGGCCGGGACACAATACTACGAGCAGTACTTC; CDR3 protein: CASSYSAGTQYYEQYF
clone size: few; J gene: TRBJ2-7; D gene: TRBD1; V gene: TRBV5-1; CDR3 DNA: TGCGCCAGCAGCTTAGAGGGGGCGTCAGGGCAGTACTTC; CDR3 protein: CASSLEGASGQYF
clone size: few; J gene: TRBJ2-5; D gene: -; V gene: TRBV7-9; CDR3 DNA: TGTGCCAGCAGCATGTCGAGGGGCGACACAGAGACCCAGTACTTC; CDR3 protein: CASSMSRGDTETQYF
clone size: -; J gene: TRBJ1-4; D gene: TRBD1; V gene: TRBV6-1; CDR3 DNA: TGTGCCAGCAGTAAAACAGGGGGCAGCGAAAAACTGTTTTTT; CDR3 protein: CASSKTGGSEKLFF
clone size: -; J gene: TRBJ2-1; D gene: TRBD2; V gene: TRBV12-3/TRBV12-4; CDR3 DNA: TGTGCCAGCAGCCTAGCGGGGGGGCATCGTAATGAGCAGTTCTTC; CDR3 protein: CASSLAGGHRNEQFF
clone size: -; J gene: TRBJ2-7; D gene: -; V gene: TRBV5-6; CDR3 DNA: TGTGCCAGCAGCCAACCCCGGGGCGCGGCCTACGAGCAGTACTTC; CDR3 protein: CASSQPRGAAYEQYF
clone size: few; J gene: TRBJ1-2; D gene: TRBD1; V gene: TRBV28; CDR3 DNA: TGTGCCAGCAGCCAGGGACAGGGTGAAGGCTACACCTTC; CDR3 protein: CASSQGQGEGYTF
clone size: few; J gene: TRBJ2-7; D gene: TRBD2; V gene: TRBV20-1; CDR3 DNA: TGCAGTGCTAGAGAAACAACGGGAGGCTACGAGCAGTACTTC; CDR3 protein: CSARETTGGYEQYF
clone size: -; J gene: TRBJ2-7; D gene: TRBD1; V gene: TRBV24-1; CDR3 DNA: TGTGCCACCAGTGAGCGGACAGGGGCATACGAGCAGTACTTC; CDR3 protein: CATSERTGAYEQYF
clone size: few; J gene: TRBJ2-3; D gene: -; V gene: TRBV10-3; CDR3 DNA: TGTGCCATCAGCGGAGTTGGTCATGCAGATACGCAGTATTTT; CDR3 protein: CAISGVGHADTQYF
clone size: many; J gene: TRBJ2-7; D gene: -; V gene: TRBV7-2; CDR3 DNA: TGTGCCAGCAGCAAGACAGGCGAAACCTACGAGCAGTACTTC; CDR3 protein: CASSKTGETYEQYF
clone size: few; J gene: TRBJ2-1; D gene: -; V gene: TRBV20-1; CDR3 DNA: TGCAGTGCCCACCGGTCGACAACGGTCGACAATGAGCAGTTCTTC; CDR3 protein: CSAHRSTTVDNEQFF
clone size: many; J gene: TRBJ2-5; D gene: TRBD1; V gene: TRBV4-1; CDR3 DNA: TGCGCCAGCAGCCAAGCAAGGACAGGGCCTTCTCAGGGCCAGTACTTC; CDR3 protein: CASSQARTGPSQGQYF
clone size: few; J gene: TRBJ2-7; D gene: TRBD1; V gene: TRBV20-1; CDR3 DNA: TGCAGTGCTGAGACAGGGAATCCCTACGAGCAGTACTTC; CDR3 protein: CSAETGNPYEQYF